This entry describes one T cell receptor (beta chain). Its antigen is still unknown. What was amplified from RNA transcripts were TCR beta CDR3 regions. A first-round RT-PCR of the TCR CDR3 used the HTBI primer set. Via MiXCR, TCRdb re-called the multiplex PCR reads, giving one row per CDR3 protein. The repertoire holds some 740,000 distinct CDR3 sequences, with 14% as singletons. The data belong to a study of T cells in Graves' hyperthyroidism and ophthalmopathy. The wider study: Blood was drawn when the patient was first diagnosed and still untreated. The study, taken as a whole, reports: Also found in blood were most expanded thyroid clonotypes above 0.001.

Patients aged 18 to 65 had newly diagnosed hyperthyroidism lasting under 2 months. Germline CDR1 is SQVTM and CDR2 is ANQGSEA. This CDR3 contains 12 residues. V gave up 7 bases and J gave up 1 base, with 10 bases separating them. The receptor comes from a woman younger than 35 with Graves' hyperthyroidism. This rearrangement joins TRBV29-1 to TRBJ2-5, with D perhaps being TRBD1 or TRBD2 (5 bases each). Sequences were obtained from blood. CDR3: CSARGVQETQYF. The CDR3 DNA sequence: TGCAGCGCGAGGGGTGTCCAAGAGACCCAGTACTTC.